This TCR beta chain originates from a study of breast tumors, draining lymph nodes, adjacent tissues. Study-wide findings and caveats: Data only fit, rather than demonstrated, lymph node origin of most tumor T cells. Tumor TCR diversity was below lymph nodes but above nontumor tissue.

A note on this clonotype: Antigen unknown.

The CDR3 runs to 14 residues. V shed 5 bases, J shed 7 bases, and the junction held 8 bases outside the gene matches. Germline CDR1 reads SQVTM; CDR2 reads ANQGSEA. Samples came from axillary lymph nodes draining the breast cancer. TCRdb reprocessed the multiplex PCR reads with MiXCR, giving one entry per CDR3 protein. The profile shows over 200,000 distinct CDR3 sequences, roughly a third of them singletons. The chain uses TRBV29-1 and TRBJ1-6, with TRBD1 matching 7 bases. The sequenced sample was axillary lymph node tissue. This clonotype originated in a female donor with breast cancer. Some clones in this sample may be carry-over from other donors' samples. Written as DNA, the CDR3 is TGCAGCGTTCGTTATTCGACAGGGAATTCACCCCTCCACTTT. It translates to CSVRYSTGNSPLHF.